The 29 T cell receptor beta chains presented below share a single source sample, sequenced in a study of cytomegalovirus exposure and HLA in healthy donors. In the PCR, 60 Vbeta and 13 Jbeta primers were used. TCRdb's copy holds only in-frame clones and misses some; the assay was immunoSEQ multiplex PCR. Among some 190,000 clones listed, 70% to 90% were seen once. The sequencing sample was made of PBMCs. These receptors came from a woman between 25 and 40 years old in good health and CMV-seronegative.

By share of the sample, this clone is medium-sized. V gene TRBV6-4 combines with J gene TRBJ2-1, with 9 positions matching TRBD2. Unmatched junction bases numbered 7, after V lost 3 bases and J lost 7 bases. Germline CDR1 reads MRHNA; CDR2 reads SNTAGT. The CDR3 is 15 residues long. The CDR3 reads CASSEGLAGWNEQFF. The CDR3 DNA follows: TGTGCCAGCAGTGAAGGTCTAGCGGGATGGAATGAGCAGTTCTTC.

About this clone: This same CDR3 is encoded by further DNA sequences in the sample. This chain joins TRBV19 and TRBJ1-2; D unclear. The CDR3 sequence is 14 residues long. From germline, CDR1 is LNHDA and CDR2 SQIVND (reference sequence). V gave up 6 bases and J gave up 4 bases, with 15 bases separating them. CDR3 DNA: TGTGCCAGTAGACTTAACCCTCCAAGCTATGGCTACACCTTC. Protein: CASRLNPPSYGYTF.

V gene TRBV28 combines with J gene TRBJ2-7; tentative D call: TRBD1 (5 bases). V was clipped by 6 bases and J by 2 bases, with 11 bases between them. From germline, CDR1 is MDHEN and CDR2 SYDVKM. This CDR3 is 13 amino acids long. The CDR3, as DNA: TGTGCCAGCAGGGCTGGGGCGACCTACGAGCAGTACTTC. Residues: CASRAGATYEQYF.

V usage is TRBV9 and J usage is TRBJ2-1; TRBD2 aligns across 7 bases. The CDR3 runs to 16 residues. V lost 4 bases to trimming and J lost 2 bases; unmatched junction nucleotides: 9. Germline V gene sequence: CDR1 SGDLS, CDR2 YYNGEE. CDR3 protein: CASSPGAGRPYNEQFF. CDR3 in DNA: TGTGCCAGCAGCCCGGGTGCCGGGAGGCCCTACAATGAGCAGTTCTTC.

The genes are TRBV28 and TRBJ1-4; D not certain. Trimming took 3 bases from V and 10 from J, leaving 15 bases between them. The CDR3 has 14 amino acids. Germline CDR1 MDHEN, CDR2 SYDVKM. This CDR3 is CASSFAELRAKLFF. CDR3 bases: TGTGCCAGCAGTTTTGCGGAGCTGCGGGCAAAACTGTTTTTT.

The gene calls are TRBV6-4 and TRBJ2-1, with TRBD1 matching over 10 bases. V lost 4 bases, J lost 5 bases, and 2 bases stayed unmatched. Germline V lookup: CDR1 MRHNA, CDR2 SNTAGT. The CDR3 consists of 14 residues. CDR3: CASSGTGGHNEQFF. The CDR3 nucleotides are TGTGCCAGCAGTGGGACAGGGGGACACAATGAGCAGTTCTTC.

The CDR3 loop reads CASSQEIIGQNNYGYTF. Written as DNA, the CDR3 is TGCGCCAGCAGCCAAGAAATAATAGGACAGAACAACTATGGCTACACCTTC. The chain uses TRBV4-1 and TRBJ1-2, with D perhaps TRBD1 (6 bases). The V end lost 0 bases, the J end lost 2 bases, and 16 bases lay between the germline ends. Germline V CDR1 and CDR2: MGHRA, YSYEKL. This CDR3 is built from 17 residues.

This chain links TRBV18 with TRBJ1-4; D perhaps matches TRBD1 (6 bases). The CDR3 contains 16 residues. Trimming stripped 3 bases from V and 5 bases from J, with 16 bases between. Per germline, CDR1 KGHSH and CDR2 LQKENI. The CDR3 region is CASSPELPGANEKLFF. The CDR3 DNA follows: TGTGCCAGCTCACCTGAATTGCCAGGGGCAAATGAAAAACTGTTTTTT.

This chain joins TRBV28 and TRBJ2-7; TRBD1 might be the D (5 bases). Trimming cost V 3 bases and J 0 bases, with 9 bases left between them. The CDR3 is made up of 14 amino acids. Germline values: CDR1 MDHEN, CDR2 SYDVKM. The DNA for the CDR3 is TGTGCCAGCAGTTTTGTGGACACCTCCTACGAGCAGTACTTC. Residues: CASSFVDTSYEQYF.

This chain joins TRBV6-5 and TRBJ1-2; D is uncertain. Germline loops: CDR1 MNHEY, CDR2 SVGAGI. Trimming stripped 6 bases from V and 8 bases from J, with 19 bases between. This CDR3 spans 14 amino acids. CDR3: CASRQTANLAGYTF. DNA for the CDR3: TGTGCCAGCAGGCAGACTGCGAATCTTGCGGGCTACACCTTC.

The chain carries TRBV28 and TRBJ2-2, with D perhaps TRBD2 (6 bases). Trimming stripped 3 bases from V and 7 bases from J, with 9 bases between. Germline CDR1 and CDR2: MDHEN and SYDVKM. The CDR3 totals 13 residues. CDR3 nucleotide sequence: TGTGCCAGCAGTTTGGTGGAGGGCGGGGAGCTGTTTTTT. Protein sequence: CASSLVEGGELFF.

V is TRBV19 and J is TRBJ2-1, with TRBD2 matching 9 bases. The trim removed 6 bases at V and 8 bases at J, leaving 5 bases unmatched. CDR1 and CDR2 from the germline V gene are LNHDA and SQIVND (reference sequence). This CDR3 region has 13 residues. The CDR3 spells CASSGTSSYEQFF. CDR3 sequence (DNA): TGTGCCAGTAGCGGGACTAGCAGCTATGAGCAGTTCTTC.

The J gene is TRBJ2-2, the V gene TRBV27; 7 bases agree with TRBD1. CDR3 size: 14 residues. Germline V gives CDR1 MNHEY, CDR2 SMNVEV (reference sequence). Trimming took 10 bases from V and 4 from J; bases not matched to a gene: 9. The CDR3 region has the DNA TGTGCCACCACGGACAGGCCTAGCACCGGGGAGCTGTTTTTT. This sequence encodes CATTDRPSTGELFF.

V and J are TRBV18 and TRBJ1-6, with TRBD1 as a possible D gene (5 bases). V was trimmed by 6 bases and J by 4 bases, leaving 7 bases between them. This CDR3 is built from 13 residues. Germline loops: CDR1 KGHSH, CDR2 LQKENI. CDR3 sequence (DNA): TGTGCCAGCTCCGACAGTTATAATTCACCCCTCCACTTT. Translating gives CASSDSYNSPLHF.

This clone showed up just a few times. Other DNA sequences within the sample encode an identical CDR3. The genes are TRBV5-1 and TRBJ2-1; weak D call: TRBD2 (6 bases). The CDR3 is 14 residues long. V was clipped by 3 bases and J by 1 base, with 8 bases between them. CDR1 and CDR2 from the germline V gene are SGHRS and YFSETQ. In DNA form, the CDR3 reads TGCGCCAGCAGCTCCGGGGGTTCCTACAATGAGCAGTTCTTC. This encodes CASSSGGSYNEQFF.

CDR3: CASSLGTGFSSYEQYF. Here the CDR3 DNA reads TGTGCCAGCAGTTTGGGGACAGGGTTTAGCTCCTACGAGCAGTACTTC. V and J are TRBV28 and TRBJ2-7; 9 nucleotides match TRBD1. The germline V gene encodes CDR1 MDHEN and CDR2 SYDVKM. CDR3 length: 16 residues. Unmatched junction bases numbered 6, after V lost 3 bases and J lost 0 bases.

The chain employs TRBV14 and TRBJ1-1; D is undetermined. Germline V gene sequence: CDR1 SGHDN, CDR2 FVKESK. V lost 1 base and J lost 6, with 6 bases in between. This CDR3 comprises 12 residues. The CDR3: CASSQGLAEAFF. The CDR3, as DNA: TGTGCCAGCAGCCAAGGTCTTGCTGAAGCTTTCTTT.

This sequence joins TRBV6-6 and TRBJ1-3, with D uncertain. V shed 5 bases and J shed 5 bases, with 13 bases lying between them. Germline CDR1 is MNHNY and CDR2 is SVGAGI (reference sequence). The CDR3 loop spans 14 amino acids. CDR3 protein: CASSQYPDRNTIYF. CDR3 sequence (DNA): TGTGCCAGCAGTCAATACCCAGACAGAAACACCATATATTTT.

This chain connects TRBV2 to TRBJ2-3; 8 bases agree with TRBD2. The CDR3 runs to 14 residues. Germline values: CDR1 SNHLY, CDR2 FYNNEI. The ends lost 8 bases at V and 4 bases at J; junction bases unmatched: 8. This chain's CDR3 is CASQRERVADTQYF. The CDR3, as DNA: TGTGCCAGCCAGCGGGAGAGAGTTGCAGATACGCAGTATTTT. The full variable domain, rest sourced from reference TRBV2 and TRBJ2-3, is EPEVTQTPSHQVTQMGQEVILRCVPISNHLYFYWYRQILGQKVEFLVSFYNNEISEKSEIFDDQFSVERPDGSNFTLKIRSTKLEDSAMYFCASQRERVADTQYFGPGTRLTVL.

This clone was seen a few times. The chain is built from TRBV11-1 and TRBJ1-1; a weak D match, TRBD1 (6 bases). The length of the CDR3 is 14 residues. V was pared by 6 bases and J by 0 bases, with 11 bases between. CDR1 is SGHAT and CDR2 is FQDESV in the germline V gene (reference sequence). In DNA form, the CDR3 reads TGTGCCAGCAGATCGACAGGTTTGAACACTGAAGCTTTCTTT. Protein product: CASRSTGLNTEAFF. Full variable domain (outside the CDR3, taken from reference TRBV11-1 and TRBJ1-1): EAEVAQSPRYKITEKSQAVAFWCDPISGHATLYWYRQILGQGPELLVQFQDESVVDDSQLPKDRFSAERLKGVDSTLKIQPAELGDSAMYLCASRSTGLNTEAFFGQGTRLTVV.

The genes are TRBV15 and TRBJ2-7, with D possibly matching TRBD2 (6 bases). The V and J ends lost 6 bases and 1 base respectively, with 16 bases between them. Looked up from germline, CDR1 is LNHNV and CDR2 is YYDKDF (reference sequence). This CDR3 spans 15 amino acids. As DNA, the CDR3 is TGTGCCACCAGTATGGGACTGGGGCCTTCCTACGAGCAGTACTTC. It is translated as CATSMGLGPSYEQYF.

This chain joins TRBV7-9 and TRBJ2-1, with a possible D match to TRBD2 (6 bases). Germline assignment: CDR1 SEHNR and CDR2 FQNEAQ (reference sequence). The CDR3 sequence is 15 residues long. Trimming took 5 bases from V and 2 from J, leaving 13 bases between them. The CDR3 nucleotides read TGTGCCAGCAGCCAATGGGCGGGGACCTACAATGAGCAGTTCTTC. Translated: CASSQWAGTYNEQFF.

The rearrangement links TRBV27 to TRBJ2-3; TRBD2 is a possible D gene (6 bases). Germline V gene lookup returns CDR1 MNHEY and CDR2 SMNVEV (reference sequence). The CDR3 consists of 14 residues. V lost 5 bases to trimming and J lost 9 bases, with 18 bases between them. CDR3 protein: CASSENPGTPTQYF. The DNA of the CDR3 is TGTGCCAGCAGTGAAAACCCGGGGACTCCAACGCAGTATTTT.

V gene TRBV6-1 combines with J gene TRBJ2-5; TRBD1 matches 9 bases. Trimming at V came to 2 bases and at J to 5 bases, leaving 3 bases not matched to a gene. The CDR3 is 14 amino acids. The germline gives CDR1 MNHNS, CDR2 SASEGT. The CDR3 DNA is TGTGCCAGCAGTGAATTCGGACAGGGGGAGACCCAGTACTTC. This encodes CASSEFGQGETQYF.

The chain couples TRBV18 to TRBJ2-2, with a tentative D call TRBD1 (6 bases). V shed 1 base and J shed 5 bases, with 11 bases lying between them. The germline V gene has CDR1 KGHSH and CDR2 LQKENI. This CDR3 contains 15 residues. CDR3 protein: CASSPHRDGTGELFF. The DNA of the CDR3 is TGTGCCAGCTCACCACACAGGGATGGAACCGGGGAGCTGTTTTTT.

The chain joins TRBV9 to TRBJ2-2, with TRBD2 as a possible D gene (5 bases). There are 16 residues in the CDR3. The V gene lost 3 bases and the J gene lost 6 bases, with 18 bases spanning the gap. The V gene's germline CDR1 is SGDLS and CDR2 YYNGEE. The CDR3 is CASSGGSSAFAGELFF. In DNA form, the CDR3 reads TGTGCCAGCAGCGGAGGGAGTAGCGCTTTCGCCGGGGAGCTGTTTTTT.

The rearrangement uses TRBV5-1 and TRBJ2-1; the match to TRBD2 covers 15 bases. CDR1 and CDR2 (germline): SGHRS, YFSETQ. V lost 4 bases and J lost 8; bases outside the gene matches: 10. The CDR3 length is 17 residues. Here the CDR3 DNA reads TGCGCCAGCAGCGAAGGACTAGCGGGGGGGCTTATGGATGAGCAGTTCTTC. This sequence encodes CASSEGLAGGLMDEQFF.

The chain couples TRBV29-1 to TRBJ2-1; maybe TRBD1 (6 bases). The CDR3 totals 14 residues. The germline V and J ends were trimmed by 6 bases and 0 bases, with 12 bases remaining between them. Looked up from germline, CDR1 is SQVTM and CDR2 is ANQGSEA. The CDR3 reads CSVSQGFSYNEQFF. The CDR3 DNA reads as TGCAGCGTCAGCCAGGGGTTCTCCTACAATGAGCAGTTCTTC.

This clone showed up just a few times. The chain employs TRBV7-5 and TRBJ1-2; TRBD1 reflects the table's D call only, with no check against the DNA. TRBV7-5 represents a pseudogene. The CDR3 is made up of 17 amino acids. This chain's CDR3 is CARSLGQITQFNYGYTF. The CDR3, as DNA: TGTGCCAGAAGCTTAGGGCAGATTACCCAATTCAACTATGGCTACACCTTC.